The sequence of this T cell receptor beta chain was determined in a study of OX40 agonist ivuxolimab in advanced cancers. Germline CDR1 SGHAT, CDR2 FQNNGV. V was pared by 3 bases and J by 3 bases, with 3 bases of the junction left unmatched. The CDR3 sequence is 15 residues long. Clones were read by immunoSEQ multiplex PCR, and TCRdb kept only the in-frame ones, dropping some. This sample has tens of thousands of clones, with 90% found just once. This TCR was sampled from an adult with an advanced solid tumor such as melanoma, head and neck, liver or kidney cancer. Material: CD4+ or CD8+ T cells sorted from blood, obtained in a trial of the OX40 agonist ivuxolimab. J is TRBJ2-5 and V is TRBV11-2; 11 bases align to TRBD2. Here the CDR3 DNA reads TGTGCCAGCAGCTTCACTAGCGGGGGTGAAGAGACCCAGTACTTC. Translation: CASSFTSGGEETQYF.